This T cell receptor (beta chain) was documented in a study of shared clonotypes between healthy human individuals (TCRdb year 2020). At the level of the whole study: The cohort comprised two women and a few men aged 18 to 49 years. The study deeply sequenced blood TCR repertoires of five healthy adults to estimate repertoire size and the extent of clonotype sharing between individuals. Each donor's leukapheresis produced roughly between roughly 0.85 and 9.5 billion PBMCs. Different laboratories and diverse techniques were used to prepare libraries and sequence TCR repertoires, to increase sequencing depth and limit assay-specific biases. Per donor, three plates each were used for CD4 naive and CD4 memory, two for CD8 naive, and one for CD8 memory.

The donors were healthy, HIV-negative adults with no recently reported acute infections or vaccinations. Every donor was a Caucasian adult living in Nashville, Tennessee, USA. CD8 memory samples were composed of magnetically selected CD45RO+ cells combined with CCR7-negative CD45RA+ effector memory (TemRA) cells. Blood was obtained by leukapheresis, after which PBMCs were separated by Ficoll-Histopaque density gradient centrifugation and cryopreserved in liquid nitrogen vapor phase. Analytical flow cytometry was used to check the purity and quantity of every magnetically sorted T cell population. Genomic DNA was isolated from each sorted fraction and quantified by UV absorbance on a Nanodrop 2000c. Turning to this clone: Its antigen is still unknown. No base quality information exists; no much larger clone differs at one position.

Results the study describes overall, beyond this receptor: The small number of donors limited the genetic and exposure-history diversity represented. Naive subsets generally had larger estimated clonotype richness than memory subsets. Sampling was restricted to blood, and TCR repertoires in tissue are likely to differ from TCR repertoires in blood. Pairwise subsampling indicated that sequencing depth was expected to affect the degree of clonotype sharing among donors. Rarefaction of sorted-subset datasets indicated incomplete sequencing despite the large sequencing depth. Sharing across a few donors was observed for roughly 5% of naive CD4, over 3% of naive CD8, about 2.3% of memory CD4, and around 0.4% of memory CD8 clonotypes. Compared with non-shared clonotypes, clonotypes shared by all four sorted-subset donors had higher generation probabilities.

The germline V gene (reference sequence) provides CDR1 MNHNY and CDR2 SVGAGI. The V end gives up 6 bases and the J end 2 bases, leaving 7 bases in the junction not matched to a gene. The CDR3 covers 14 residues, taking in both the cysteine and the phenylalanine. CDR3 DNA only is kept here, 42 bases in frame from base 1. Using the deep immunoSEQ assay, multiplex PCR amplified TCR CDR3 regions from genomic DNA. For each cell subset, the extracted genomic DNA was distributed evenly across all wells of several immunoSEQ 96-well plates, and each plate served as one replicate. Each replicate PCR for sorted subsets received roughly 0.2 ug genomic DNA, equal to about 30,000 T cell genomes. Purified libraries were measured with a Qubit 3.0 fluorometer, size-checked on a Bioanalyzer 2100, and measured again with the KAPA Library Quantification kit. A separate single-read 150-cycle Illumina NextSeq 550 flow cell was used to sequence each immunoSEQ 96-well plate. As for the authors' bioinformatics: Because the immunoSEQ output included only junctional sequences and no quality scores, the filtering could not be the same as the filtering used for full-length reads. Sequences were annotated with PyIR, a Python wrapper for IgBLAST v1.9, and V/J genes and CDR3 were assigned using IMGT germline references. Any read was removed if the V/J assignment was weak (E-value above 1e-6), the CDR3 was missing, or the read contained stop codons, out-of-frame junctions, or ambiguous translated residues. V3J clonotypes were defined by identical inferred V gene, J gene, and CDR3 amino acid sequence. Percentage overlap between repertoires was computed as shared unique clonotypes divided by the size of the smaller repertoire. RTK rarefaction, the Chao1 estimator, and Recon v2.1 estimates of unobserved clonotypes were used to assess repertoire richness. For all TCRbeta clonotypes obtained by the gDNA method from several donors, generation probabilities were computed with OLGA. The table comes from immuneACCESS by way of TCRdb, which keeps in-frame sequences with V and J called. Part of the clones is missing from these tables; in studies checked, under half for an unresolved V gene and the rest for unknown reasons. That table furnishes V, J and clone size, whereas the DNA furnished D and trimming. In this sample the table shows more than 550,000 clones, around 90% of which occur a single time. Clones ranked in the top ten supply 34% of the sample.

The V gene is TRBV6-6 and the J gene is TRBJ2-7; 7 bases in the middle match TRBD1. The source material was memory CD8+ T cells from PBMCs. Taken with the paper, the label for cell subset or site translates to: CD45RO+ cells pooled with CCR7-negative TemRA cells. The receptor was isolated from a man aged 18-30 years in good health. Some clones in this sample may be carry-over from other donors' samples. This receptor has the CDR3 CASSLGQGAYEQYF. The nucleotides are TGTGCCAGCAGCCTGGGGCAGGGGGCCTACGAGCAGTACTTC.